One and the same sample provided the 21 T cell receptor beta chains below, sequenced in a study of CD8 T cells in ankylosing spondylitis. TCRdb re-called the 5' RACE reads with MiXCR, one entry per CDR3 protein. The table has roughly 230,000 distinct CDR3 sequences, 15% to 20% seen once. The sample was blood, either unsorted or a sorted T cell fraction (not recorded which). The source is a male donor with ankylosing spondylitis or in good health (not recorded which).

This clonotype turned up a few times. The chain is built from TRBV27 and TRBJ2-2; perhaps TRBD2 as D (5 bases). From germline, CDR1 is MNHEY and CDR2 SMNVEV (reference sequence). The V and J ends lost 0 bases and 4 bases respectively, with 12 bases between them. The CDR3 length is 16 residues. CDR3 residues: CASSLSLDWTTGELFF. The CDR3 DNA sequence: TGTGCCAGCAGTTTATCTCTGGACTGGACCACCGGGGAGCTGTTTTTT.

This clonotype was counted between two and nine times. This sequence joins TRBV24-1 and TRBJ2-7, with D possibly being TRBD1 (5 bases). CDR3 length: 13 residues. The germline V and J ends were trimmed by 1 base and 4 bases, with 7 bases remaining between them. Germline V CDR1 and CDR2: KGHDR, SFDVKD. CDR3 amino acids: CATSDLGEYEQYF. The CDR3 region has the DNA TGTGCCACCAGTGATTTAGGGGAATACGAGCAGTACTTC.

The V gene is TRBV7-9, the J gene TRBJ2-1; 10 bases map to TRBD2. The CDR3 runs to 16 residues. The germline CDR1 and CDR2 sequences are SEHNR and FQNEAQ (reference sequence). J was trimmed by 1 base and V by 5 bases; bases with no gene match: 5. CDR3 nucleotide sequence: TGTGCCAGCAGCCCGATGACTAGCGGGTCCTACAATGAGCAGTTCTTC. Protein: CASSPMTSGSYNEQFF.

This clonotype was detected only a few times. The chain employs TRBV29-1 and TRBJ2-2; maybe TRBD2 (7 bases). This CDR3 is 16 amino acids long. Germline CDR1 reads SQVTM; CDR2 reads ANQGSEA. V was pared by 4 bases and J by 6 bases, with 21 bases between. For the CDR3, the DNA is TGCAGCGTTGGAGGCGGGTCCCGGGGGGCCTCCGGGGAGCTGTTTTTT. Translated: CSVGGGSRGASGELFF.

The chain uses TRBV6-5 and TRBJ2-7; D perhaps matches TRBD1 (6 bases). Per germline, CDR1 MNHEY and CDR2 SVGAGI. The CDR3 contains 14 residues. V was clipped by 4 bases and J by 3 bases, with 13 bases between them. The CDR3 DNA follows: TGTGCCAGCAGTTCCGGGGCAGGGGTCTACGAGCAGTACTTC. This encodes CASSSGAGVYEQYF.

The chain links TRBV29-1 to TRBJ1-1; 7 nucleotides line up with TRBD1. V gave up 1 base and J gave up 6 bases; unmatched junction bases: 5. The CDR3 is 13 amino acids. CDR1 is SQVTM and CDR2 is ANQGSEA in the germline V gene. In nucleotides, the CDR3 is TGCAGCGTTGAAGGACAGGGTAGTTCTGAAGCTTTCTTT. It specifies CSVEGQGSSEAFF.

This clonotype was seen at least ten times. The V call is TRBV4-3, the J call TRBJ2-3; 7 positions match TRBD2. Germline values: CDR1 LGHNA, CDR2 YSLEER. This CDR3 comprises 19 residues. The ends lost 0 bases at V and 1 base at J; junction bases unmatched: 13. In DNA form, the CDR3 reads TGCGCCAGCAGCCAAGAACCAGCGGGGATGGTTCACGGCACAGATACGCAGTATTTT. It encodes CASSQEPAGMVHGTDTQYF.

This clonotype was seen at least ten times. V and J are TRBV15 and TRBJ2-1; 8 nucleotides agree with TRBD2. The CDR3 consists of 15 residues. The junction had 2 bases not matched to a gene; V was cut back by 0 bases and J by 4 bases. The V gene's germline CDR1 is LNHNV and CDR2 YYDKDF (reference sequence). The CDR3 sequence is CATSRETSAYNEQFF. CDR3 sequence (DNA): TGTGCCACCAGCAGAGAGACTAGCGCGTACAATGAGCAGTTCTTC. Drawing the rest from reference TRBV15 and TRBJ2-1, the complete variable domain is DAMVIQNPRYQVTQFGKPVTLSCSQTLNHNVMYWYQQKSSQAPKLLFHYYDKDFNNEADTPDNFQSRRPNTSFCFLDIRSPGLGDTAMYLCATSRETSAYNEQFFGPGTRLTVL.

In DNA, the CDR3 is TGTGCCACCCCACGGGGCGGTGTAGGACACAATGAGCAGTTCTTC. Amino acid sequence: CATPRGGVGHNEQFF. The chain links TRBV2 to TRBJ2-1; D might be TRBD1 or TRBD2, each matching 5 bases. The CDR3 is 15 residues long. The V gene lost 10 bases and the J gene lost 5 bases, with 21 bases spanning the gap. Germline CDR1 is SNHLY and CDR2 is FYNNEI.

V is TRBV14 and J is TRBJ2-5; D unclear. CDR3 length equals 16 residues. V gave up 0 bases and J gave up 5 bases, with 16 bases separating them. CDR1 is SGHDN, CDR2 FVKESK, per germline. The CDR3 coding sequence is TGTGCCAGCAGCCAAGATGCCGGTTATGTTTGGGAGACCCAGTACTTC. Protein product: CASSQDAGYVWETQYF.

This clonotype was observed a few times. This chain uses TRBV13 with TRBJ2-3, with TRBD1 identical over 10 bases. J was trimmed by 9 bases and V by 5 bases; bases with no gene match: 11. In germline, CDR1 is PRHDT, CDR2 FYEKMQ (reference sequence). This CDR3 is built from 15 residues. The CDR3 coding sequence is TGTGCCAGCAGCAATCCCGGGACAGGGGTTGACACGCAGTATTTT. This gives the protein CASSNPGTGVDTQYF. The full variable domain, its missing parts supplied by reference TRBV13 and TRBJ2-3, is AAGVIQSPRHLIKEKRETATLKCYPIPRHDTVYWYQQGPGQDPQFLISFYEKMQSDKGSIPDRFSAQQFSDYHSELNMSSLELGDSALYFCASSNPGTGVDTQYFGPGTRLTVL.

The genes are TRBV6-2 or TRBV6-3 and TRBJ2-5; 9 nucleotides align to TRBD2. V lost 1 base and J lost 2; bases outside the gene matches: 11. The CDR3 consists of 18 residues. Per the germline V gene, CDR1 is MNHEY and CDR2 is SVGEGT. The chain's CDR3 is CASSYLDPSGIDQETQYF. CDR3 nucleotides: TGTGCCAGCAGTTACTTGGATCCTAGCGGGATCGATCAAGAGACCCAGTACTTC.

This clonotype showed up just a few times. This chain links TRBV4-1 with TRBJ2-7; D may be TRBD1 (6 bases). V dropped 4 bases and J dropped 6 bases, with 16 bases sitting between them. This CDR3 spans 14 amino acids. The germline V gene has CDR1 MGHRA and CDR2 YSYEKL. CDR3 in DNA: TGCGCCAGCAGCCTGGGGGCAGGATCACCCGAGCAGTACTTC. This sequence encodes CASSLGAGSPEQYF.

In this sample, this clonotype turned up a few times. The rearrangement joins TRBV25-1 to TRBJ1-6; D unclear. CDR1 is MGHDK, CDR2 SYGVNS, per germline. This CDR3 comprises 12 residues. Trimming cost V 11 bases and J 3 bases, with 8 bases left between them. In DNA form, the CDR3 reads TGTGCCTCTTCAGACTATAATTCACCCCTCCACTTT. Its translation: CASSDYNSPLHF.

This chain uses TRBV19 with TRBJ1-1; D ambiguous. The V gene's germline CDR1 is LNHDA and CDR2 SQIVND (reference sequence). CDR3 length: 11 residues. Trimming cost V 7 bases and J 3 bases, with 6 bases left between them. The DNA for the CDR3 is TGTGCCAGTATTGGGTACACTGAAGCTTTCTTT. This translates into CASIGYTEAFF. The full variable domain, in which reference TRBV19 and TRBJ1-1 provide the parts outside the CDR3, is DGGITQSPKYLFRKEGQNVTLSCEQNLNHDAMYWYRQDPGQGLRLIYYSQIVNDFQKGDIAEGYSVSREKKESFPLTVTSAQKNPTAFYLCASIGYTEAFFGQGTRLTVV.

This clonotype was recorded a few times. The genes are TRBV4-3 and TRBJ1-5; D is uncertain. V was shortened by 0 bases and J by 0 bases, with 12 bases between the two germline ends. The CDR3 covers 17 residues. The germline gives CDR1 LGHNA, CDR2 YSLEER. The CDR3 loop is CASSQDRNKISNQPQHF. CDR3 nucleotides: TGCGCCAGCAGCCAAGATCGGAACAAGATTAGCAATCAGCCCCAGCATTTT.

This clonotype was observed a handful of times. The V call is TRBV15, the J call TRBJ2-3; 8 bases are a match to TRBD2. The CDR3 is 18 amino acids. After removal of 0 bases from V and 5 bases from J, the junction contained 13 bases not matched to a gene. CDR1 is LNHNV and CDR2 is YYDKDF in the germline V gene (reference sequence). Here the CDR3 reads CATSRDRMAGGPGDTQYF. The CDR3, as DNA: TGTGCCACCAGCAGAGATAGGATGGCGGGAGGCCCGGGAGATACGCAGTATTTT.

This clonotype was counted a few times. The chain has TRBV7-9 and TRBJ2-1; no definite D call. V lost 0 bases and J 9 bases, leaving 9 bases between the germline ends. CDR1 and CDR2 (germline): SEHNR, FQNEAQ (reference sequence). The CDR3 runs to 13 residues. CDR3 in amino acids: CASSLALEGEQFF. The CDR3 region has the DNA TGTGCCAGCAGCTTAGCGCTCGAAGGTGAGCAGTTCTTC. Variable domain in full (rest from reference TRBV7-9 and TRBJ2-1): DTGVSQNPRHKITKRGQNVTFRCDPISEHNRLYWYRQTLGQGPEFLTYFQNEAQLEKSRLLSDRFSAERPKGSFSTLEIQRTEQGDSAMYLCASSLALEGEQFFGPGTRLTVL.

The rearrangement links TRBV4-3 to TRBJ2-1, with D tentatively TRBD2 (6 bases). The V end was cut by 0 bases, the J end by 7 bases, with 25 bases between. The germline V gene encodes CDR1 LGHNA and CDR2 YSLEER. This CDR3 contains 19 residues. The CDR3 DNA is TGCGCCAGCAGCCAAGACGGGGAGGCAGGGCCACTACTGGGGAATGAGCAGTTCTTC. This encodes CASSQDGEAGPLLGNEQFF.

This chain connects TRBV20-1 to TRBJ2-1; 10 bases align to TRBD2. After removal of 5 bases from V and 3 bases from J, the junction contained 7 bases not matched to a gene. The CDR3 is 15 amino acids. The germline gives CDR1 DFQATT, CDR2 SNEGSKA (reference sequence). CDR3 DNA sequence: TGCAGTGCTCCCACTAGCGGGACGATCTACAATGAGCAGTTCTTC. It yields the protein CSAPTSGTIYNEQFF.

This clonotype was recorded many times. The rearrangement joins TRBV20-1 to TRBJ2-5; 7 bases map to TRBD1. This CDR3 has 15 amino acids. V shed 3 bases and J 1 base; nucleotides not matched to a gene: 8. Germline CDR1 is DFQATT and CDR2 is SNEGSKA (reference sequence). The CDR3 coding sequence is TGCAGTGCTAGTCCTGACAGGGATCTCCAAGAGACCCAGTACTTC. Its translation is CSASPDRDLQETQYF.